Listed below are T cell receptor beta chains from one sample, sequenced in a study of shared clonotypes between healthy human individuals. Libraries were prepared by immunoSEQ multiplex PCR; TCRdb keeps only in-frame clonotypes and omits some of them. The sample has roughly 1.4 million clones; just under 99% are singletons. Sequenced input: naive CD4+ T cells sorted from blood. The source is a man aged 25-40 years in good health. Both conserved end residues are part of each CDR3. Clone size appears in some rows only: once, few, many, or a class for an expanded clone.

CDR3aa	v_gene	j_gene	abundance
CASKGTTPYEQYF	TRBV28	TRBJ2-7	.
CASSVVGYSTDTQYF	TRBV9	TRBJ2-3	.
CASSQEGASTGELFF	TRBV11-2	TRBJ2-2	once
CASSPTVVKETQYF	TRBV6-1	TRBJ2-5	.
CASSLGRLGEQYF	TRBV28	TRBJ2-7	once
CASSAPSSYEQYF	TRBV18	TRBJ2-7	.
CASSLDRRRIMNTEAFF	TRBV5-1	TRBJ1-1	.
CASSRGRGYTF	TRBV5-4	TRBJ1-2	.
CASSLRVNTEAFF	TRBV5-4	TRBJ1-1	.
CASSLKPRDRVVNEQFF	TRBV7-3	TRBJ2-1	.
CASGRGWAYEQYF	TRBV28	TRBJ2-7	.
CASSQVLPGLAGGTGSYNEQFF	TRBV4-2	TRBJ2-1	.
CASSPGNTEAFF	TRBV30	TRBJ1-1	.
CATGGVMGPTEKLFF	TRBV27	TRBJ1-4	.
CASSRGELETQYF	TRBV2	TRBJ2-5	.
CAISESKGPSYEQYF	TRBV10-3	TRBJ2-7	.
CASSGDRGYTF	TRBV10-2	TRBJ1-2	.
CASSPELNTEAFF	TRBV5-4	TRBJ1-1	.
CAYEGEGREGPLRKQYF	TRBV30	TRBJ2-7	.
CASSSGTGRFPQHF	TRBV28	TRBJ1-5	.
CASMSREATYNEQFF	TRBV27	TRBJ2-1	once
CASSMGGTDTQYF	TRBV19	TRBJ2-3	.
CASSPRTGGFEQYF	TRBV5-6	TRBJ2-7	.
CASSSLLAGGYEQYF	TRBV11-2	TRBJ2-7	.
CASSQTGYEQYF	TRBV2	TRBJ2-7	.
CASRVRRGGFTGANVLTF	TRBV7-2	TRBJ2-6	.
CASSDARGLTYEQYF	TRBV28	TRBJ2-7	.
CATSRPGHGELFF	TRBV15	TRBJ2-2	.
CASSEWGGGRTDTQYF	TRBV25-1	TRBJ2-3	.
CASRREGETQYF	TRBV6-1	TRBJ2-5	.
CASSRTGVDYEQYF	TRBV6-5	TRBJ2-7	.
CASSLPSRQGKDTGELFF	TRBV7-8	TRBJ2-2	.
CASSQDIGPYQETQYF	TRBV14	TRBJ2-5	.
CASTNLQGAREQYF	TRBV10-2	TRBJ2-7	.
CASSLRTSGRVTGELFF	TRBV19	TRBJ2-2	.
CASVLLAQLMNEQFF	TRBV7-2	TRBJ2-1	.
CATSRLAGVGGQTQYF	TRBV15	TRBJ2-5	.
CASSPQGPDTQYF	TRBV7-9	TRBJ2-3	once
CASSEGIEDSLSGANVLTF	TRBV9	TRBJ2-6	once
CASSLRQGVGYTF	TRBV11-2	TRBJ1-2	.
CVGVQPNTGELFF	TRBV11-3	TRBJ2-2	.
CASSAGAGGHEQYF	TRBV2	TRBJ2-7	.
CASSWTTSGPYEQYF	TRBV7-9	TRBJ2-7	.
CASSAYTGELFF	TRBV2	TRBJ2-2	.